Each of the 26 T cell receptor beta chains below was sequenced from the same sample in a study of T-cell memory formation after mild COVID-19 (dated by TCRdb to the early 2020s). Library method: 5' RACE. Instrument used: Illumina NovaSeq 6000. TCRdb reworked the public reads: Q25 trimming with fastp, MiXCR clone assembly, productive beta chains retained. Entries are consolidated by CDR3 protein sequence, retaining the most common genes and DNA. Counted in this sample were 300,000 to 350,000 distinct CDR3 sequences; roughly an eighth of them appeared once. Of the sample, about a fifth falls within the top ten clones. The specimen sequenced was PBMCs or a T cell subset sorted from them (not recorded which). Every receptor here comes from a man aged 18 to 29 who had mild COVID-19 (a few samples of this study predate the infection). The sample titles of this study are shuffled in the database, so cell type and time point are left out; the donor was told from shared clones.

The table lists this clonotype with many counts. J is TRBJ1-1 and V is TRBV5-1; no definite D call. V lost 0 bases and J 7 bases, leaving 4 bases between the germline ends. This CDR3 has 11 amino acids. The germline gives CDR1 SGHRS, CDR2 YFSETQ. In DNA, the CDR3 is TGCGCCAGCAGCTTGGAAGGTGAAGCTTTCTTT. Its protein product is CASSLEGEAFF.

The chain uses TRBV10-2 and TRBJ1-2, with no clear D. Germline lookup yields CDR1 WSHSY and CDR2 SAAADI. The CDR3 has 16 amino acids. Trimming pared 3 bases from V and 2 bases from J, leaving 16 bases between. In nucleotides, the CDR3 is TGCGCCAGCAGTGACAGTTCCCTACACCCCAACTATGGCTACACCTTC. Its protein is CASSDSSLHPNYGYTF.

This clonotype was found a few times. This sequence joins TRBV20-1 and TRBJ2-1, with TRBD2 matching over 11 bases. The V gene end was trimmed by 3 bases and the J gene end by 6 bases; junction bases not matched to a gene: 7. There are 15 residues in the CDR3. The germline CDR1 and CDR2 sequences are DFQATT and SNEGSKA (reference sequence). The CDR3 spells CSASRSGGAGNEQFF. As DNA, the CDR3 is TGCAGTGCTAGCCGTAGCGGGGGGGCCGGCAATGAGCAGTTCTTC.

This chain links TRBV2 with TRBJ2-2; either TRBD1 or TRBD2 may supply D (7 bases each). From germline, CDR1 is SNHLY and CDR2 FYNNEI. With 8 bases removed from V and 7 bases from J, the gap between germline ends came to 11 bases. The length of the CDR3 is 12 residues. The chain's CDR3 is CASQGGIGELFF. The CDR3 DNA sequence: TGTGCCAGCCAGGGGGGGATCGGGGAGCTGTTTTTT. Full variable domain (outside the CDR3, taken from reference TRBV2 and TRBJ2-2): EPEVTQTPSHQVTQMGQEVILRCVPISNHLYFYWYRQILGQKVEFLVSFYNNEISEKSEIFDDQFSVERPDGSNFTLKIRSTKLEDSAMYFCASQGGIGELFFGEGSRLTVL.

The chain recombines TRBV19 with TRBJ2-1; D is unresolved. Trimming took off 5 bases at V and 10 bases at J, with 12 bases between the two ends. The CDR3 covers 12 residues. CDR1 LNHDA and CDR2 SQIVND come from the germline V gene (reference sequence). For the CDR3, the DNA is TGTGCCAGTAGTGACCCACAGAGGGAGCAGTTCTTC. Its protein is CASSDPQREQFF. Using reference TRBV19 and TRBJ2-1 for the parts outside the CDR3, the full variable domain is DGGITQSPKYLFRKEGQNVTLSCEQNLNHDAMYWYRQDPGQGLRLIYYSQIVNDFQKGDIAEGYSVSREKKESFPLTVTSAQKNPTAFYLCASSDPQREQFFGPGTRLTVL.

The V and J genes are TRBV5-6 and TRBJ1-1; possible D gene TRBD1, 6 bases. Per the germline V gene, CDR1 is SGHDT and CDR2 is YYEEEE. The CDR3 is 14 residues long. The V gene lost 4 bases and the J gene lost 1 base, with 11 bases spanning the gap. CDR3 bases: TGTGCCAGCAGCCCGACGGGGGCGAACACTGAAGCTTTCTTT. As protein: CASSPTGANTEAFF.

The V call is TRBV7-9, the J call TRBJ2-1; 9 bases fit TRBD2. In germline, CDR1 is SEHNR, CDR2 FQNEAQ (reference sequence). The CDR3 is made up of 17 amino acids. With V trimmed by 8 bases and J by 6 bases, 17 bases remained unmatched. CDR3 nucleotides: TGTGCCAGCGGACCCCCCGTAGCGGGGGCCTCCCGCAATGAGCAGTTCTTC. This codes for CASGPPVAGASRNEQFF.

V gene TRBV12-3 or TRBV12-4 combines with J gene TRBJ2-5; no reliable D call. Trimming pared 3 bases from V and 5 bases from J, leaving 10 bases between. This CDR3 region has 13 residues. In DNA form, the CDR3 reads TGTGCCAGCAGTTTGTCCGGGCATGAGACCCAGTACTTC. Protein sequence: CASSLSGHETQYF.

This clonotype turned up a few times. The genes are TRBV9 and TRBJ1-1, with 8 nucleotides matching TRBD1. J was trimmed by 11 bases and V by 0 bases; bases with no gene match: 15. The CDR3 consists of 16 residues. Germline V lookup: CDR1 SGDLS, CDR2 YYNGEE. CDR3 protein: CASSVATFGQGREAFF. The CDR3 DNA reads TGTGCCAGCAGCGTAGCTACGTTCGGACAGGGAAGGGAGGCTTTCTTT.

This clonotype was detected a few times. The CDR3 sequence: CASSGGQTTDTQYF. CDR3 bases: TGTGCCAGCAGTGGGGGACAGACCACAGATACGCAGTATTTT. J is TRBJ2-3 and V is TRBV6-2 or TRBV6-3; TRBD1 agrees at 7 bases. CDR1 and CDR2 from the germline V gene are MNHEY and SVGEGT. V gave up 5 bases and J gave up 2 bases; unmatched junction bases: 4. The length of the CDR3 is 14 residues.

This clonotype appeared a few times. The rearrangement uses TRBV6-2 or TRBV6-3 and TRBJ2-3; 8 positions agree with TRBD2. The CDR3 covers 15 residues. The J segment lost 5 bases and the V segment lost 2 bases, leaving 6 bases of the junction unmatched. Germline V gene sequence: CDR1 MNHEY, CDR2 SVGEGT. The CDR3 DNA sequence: TGTGCCAGCAGTTACCTCGGGGGGGCCGGAGATACGCAGTATTTT. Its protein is CASSYLGGAGDTQYF.

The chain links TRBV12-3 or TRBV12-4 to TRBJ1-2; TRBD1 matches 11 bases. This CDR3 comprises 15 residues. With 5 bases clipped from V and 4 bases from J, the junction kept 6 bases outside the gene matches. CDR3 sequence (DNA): TGTGCCAGCAGTGCCGGGACAGGGGGTTCCTATGGCTACACCTTC. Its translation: CASSAGTGGSYGYTF.

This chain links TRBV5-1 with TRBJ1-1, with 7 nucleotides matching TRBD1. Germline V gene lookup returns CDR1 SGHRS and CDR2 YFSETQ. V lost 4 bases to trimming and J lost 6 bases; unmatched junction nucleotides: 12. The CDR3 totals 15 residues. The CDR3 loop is CASSPRTGPVAEAFF. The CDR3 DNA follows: TGCGCCAGCAGCCCCCGGACAGGTCCTGTAGCTGAAGCTTTCTTT.

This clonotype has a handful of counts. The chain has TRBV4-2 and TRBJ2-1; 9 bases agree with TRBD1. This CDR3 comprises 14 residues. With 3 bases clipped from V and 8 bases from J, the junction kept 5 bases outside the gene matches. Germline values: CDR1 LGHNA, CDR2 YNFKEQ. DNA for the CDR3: TGTGCCAGCAGCCAGGGACAGGGAGGGCATGAGCAGTTCTTC. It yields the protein CASSQGQGGHEQFF.

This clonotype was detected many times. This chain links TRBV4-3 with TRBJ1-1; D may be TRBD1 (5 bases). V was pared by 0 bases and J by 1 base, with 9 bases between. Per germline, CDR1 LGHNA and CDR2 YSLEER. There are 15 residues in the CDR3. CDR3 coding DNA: TGCGCCAGCAGCCAAGATCGGGACGGGAACACTGAAGCTTTCTTT. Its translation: CASSQDRDGNTEAFF.

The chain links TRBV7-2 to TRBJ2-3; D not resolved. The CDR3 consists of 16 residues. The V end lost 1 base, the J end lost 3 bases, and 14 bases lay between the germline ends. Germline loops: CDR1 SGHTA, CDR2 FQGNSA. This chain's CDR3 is CASSLVFWIGTDTQYF. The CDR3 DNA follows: TGTGCCAGCAGCTTAGTCTTTTGGATCGGGACAGATACGCAGTATTTT.

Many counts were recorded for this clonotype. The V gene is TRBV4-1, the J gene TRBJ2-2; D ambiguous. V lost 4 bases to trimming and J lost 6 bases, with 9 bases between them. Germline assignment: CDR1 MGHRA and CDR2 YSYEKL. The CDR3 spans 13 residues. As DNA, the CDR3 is TGCGCCAGCAGCCTAAGGAGTTCCGGGGAGCTGTTTTTT. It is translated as CASSLRSSGELFF.

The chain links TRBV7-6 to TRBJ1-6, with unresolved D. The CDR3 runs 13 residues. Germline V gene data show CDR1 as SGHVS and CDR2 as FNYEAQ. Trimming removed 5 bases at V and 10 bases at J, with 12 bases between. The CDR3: CASSGKFPSPLHF. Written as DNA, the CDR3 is TGTGCCAGCAGCGGAAAATTTCCGTCACCCCTCCACTTT.

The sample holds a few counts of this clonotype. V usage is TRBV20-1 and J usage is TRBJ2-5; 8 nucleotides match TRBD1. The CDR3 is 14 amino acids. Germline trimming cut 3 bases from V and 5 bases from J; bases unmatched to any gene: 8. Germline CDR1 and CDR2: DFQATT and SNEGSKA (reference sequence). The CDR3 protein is CSARKRTGWETQYF. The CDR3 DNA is TGCAGTGCTAGGAAAAGGACAGGGTGGGAGACCCAGTACTTC.

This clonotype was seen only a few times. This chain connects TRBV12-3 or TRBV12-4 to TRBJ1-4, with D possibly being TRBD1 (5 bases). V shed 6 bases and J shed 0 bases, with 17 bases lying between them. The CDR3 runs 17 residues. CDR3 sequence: CASRPARGRSTNEKLFF. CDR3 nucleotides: TGTGCCAGCAGACCCGCTAGGGGCCGGTCAACTAATGAAAAACTGTTTTTT.

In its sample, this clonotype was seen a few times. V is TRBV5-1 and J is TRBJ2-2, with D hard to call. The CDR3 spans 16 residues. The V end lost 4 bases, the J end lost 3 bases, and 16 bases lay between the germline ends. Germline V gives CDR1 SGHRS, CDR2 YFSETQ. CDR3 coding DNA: TGCGCCAGCAGCCGCAGGACGGTGCGAGACACCGGGGAGCTGTTTTTT. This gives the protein CASSRRTVRDTGELFF.

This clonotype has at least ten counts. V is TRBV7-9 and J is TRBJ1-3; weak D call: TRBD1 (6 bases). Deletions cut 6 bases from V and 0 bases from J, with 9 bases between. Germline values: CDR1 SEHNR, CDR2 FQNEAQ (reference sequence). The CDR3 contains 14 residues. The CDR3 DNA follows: TGTGCCAGCAGTTGGACAGCCTCTGGAAACACCATATATTTT. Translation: CASSWTASGNTIYF.

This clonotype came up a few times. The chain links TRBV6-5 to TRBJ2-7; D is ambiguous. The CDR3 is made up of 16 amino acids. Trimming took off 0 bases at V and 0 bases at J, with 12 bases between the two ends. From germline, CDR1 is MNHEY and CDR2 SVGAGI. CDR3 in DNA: TGTGCCAGCAGTTACTCCATTACTCCGAGCTCCTACGAGCAGTACTTC. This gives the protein CASSYSITPSSYEQYF.

The DNA of the CDR3 is TGTGCCAGCAGCTTAGCCCTACTAGCGGGAGCCGCGGATACGCAGTATTTT. This gives the protein CASSLALLAGAADTQYF. The chain employs TRBV7-2 and TRBJ2-3; 11 bases are a match to TRBD2. The CDR3 is 17 amino acids. Germline V CDR1 and CDR2: SGHTA, FQGNSA. V trimming: 0 bases; J trimming: 6 bases; junction bases outside the gene matches: 8.

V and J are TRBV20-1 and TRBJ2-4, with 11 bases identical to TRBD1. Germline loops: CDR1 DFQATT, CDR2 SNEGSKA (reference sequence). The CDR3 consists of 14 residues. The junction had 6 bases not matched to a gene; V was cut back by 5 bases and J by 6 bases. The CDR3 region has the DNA TGCAGTGCTCAACCGGGACAGGGGGTAAACATTCAGTACTTC. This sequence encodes CSAQPGQGVNIQYF.

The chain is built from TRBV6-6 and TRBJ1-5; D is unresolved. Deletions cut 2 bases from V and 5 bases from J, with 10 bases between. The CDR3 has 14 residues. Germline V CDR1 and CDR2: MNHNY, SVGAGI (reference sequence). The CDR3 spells CASSYVRWHQPQHF. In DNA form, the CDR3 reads TGTGCCAGCAGTTACGTACGCTGGCATCAGCCCCAGCATTTT.